This record concerns one T cell receptor beta chain sequence. What it recognizes is unknown. The assay was immunoSEQ multiplex PCR, and TCRdb's table has in-frame clones only and misses some. Here the sample spans 300,000 to 400,000 clones, roughly 87% being singletons. This entry belongs to a study of Ad26.COV2.S vaccination and SARS-CoV-2 variants. Turning to the study itself: In the study, Ad26.COV2.S was injected intramuscularly once, or twice 56 days apart.

Treatment here: about 20 received Ad26.COV2.S at low or high dose, single or two shots; about five received placebo; per-sample allocation not given. Day 63 after the first vaccine or placebo injection was the time point for sampling. Wuhan-strain spike was delivered by a replication-incompetent Ad26 vector. Study-wide results and limits: Using TCR breadth and depth analyses may have led to underestimated total T cell responses. Placebo and vaccine recipients had non-spike TCR breadth that was similar.

The CDR3 extends over 13 amino acids. V was shortened by 3 bases and J by 0 bases, with 8 bases between the two germline ends. The germline gives CDR1 SQVTM, CDR2 ANQGSEA. V is TRBV29-1 and J is TRBJ1-1, with D uncertain. The receptor comes from a person between 18 and 60 years old who received the Ad26.COV2.S COVID-19 vaccine or a placebo. The sample was peripheral blood, taken in a trial of Ad26.COV2.S vaccine versus placebo. CDR3 sequence: CSVDLTVNTEAFF. Here the CDR3 DNA reads TGCAGCGTTGATCTCACCGTGAACACTGAAGCTTTCTTT.